The clone carrying this TCR beta chain was seen only a few times. Its cognate antigen is unknown. The CDR3 consists of 17 residues. Between the trimmed V and J ends, which lost 3 bases and 1 base, there was a span of 15 bases. Germline V gene data show CDR1 as MDHEN and CDR2 as SYDVKM. The data belong to a study of beta chain features in type 1 diabetes. Regarding the study as a whole: High TCR expression in some cells could lead to their over-representation in cDNA sequencing.

cDNA synthesis used the whole RNA isolate, giving expressed TCRB sequences. Profiling relied on immunoSEQ multiplex PCR, and the TCRdb table lists in-frame clones only, not all of them. The sample contains 860,000 or so clones, 15% to 20% of which appear only once. Sequenced material: naive CD4+ T cells from blood. The clonotype originates from a young woman in good health. The chain joins TRBV28 to TRBJ2-2, with unresolved D. The chain's CDR3 is CASSLWQPRWNTGELFF. The CDR3 DNA reads as TGTGCCAGCAGTTTGTGGCAACCTCGATGGAACACCGGGGAGCTGTTTTTT.